Reported below is one TCR beta chain. Production of TCR cDNA was by 5'RACE template switching, which also added a universal primer site and UMIs. In TCRdb, the 5' RACE reads were re-called with MiXCR into one record per CDR3 protein. The data contain hundreds of thousands of distinct CDR3 sequences, 8.5% to 10% of them singletons. V lost 2 bases and J 0 bases, leaving 11 bases between the germline ends. The germline V gene has CDR1 ENHRY and CDR2 SYGVKD. CDR3 size: 16 residues. These data come from a study of T cells after yellow fever vaccination. This TCR was recovered from a young man who received the YFV17D yellow fever vaccine. Sequencing used CD4+ T cells sorted from PBMCs, obtained 5 days after the yellow fever booster vaccination. The chain has TRBV10-3 and TRBJ2-4, with D unclear. CDR3 residues: CAISERSASAKNIQYF. The CDR3, as DNA: TGTGCCATCAGTGAGCGGTCAGCTTCAGCCAAAAACATTCAGTACTTC.